This T cell receptor beta chain came from a study of blood T cell repertoires in COVID-19. Methods used by the authors: Nucleated cell number was recorded as an estimate derived from reference gene primer amplification. The repertoire was sequenced with immunoSEQ multiplex PCR; TCRdb's copy has only in-frame clones and lacks some. Clone size and V and J calls were adopted from that table, with D and trimming inferred from the DNA. The sample records under 200,000 clones, around nine tenths being singletons. The V gene lost 0 bases and the J gene lost 10 bases, with 10 bases spanning the gap. Germline-derived CDR1 and CDR2 are GTSNPN and SVGIG (reference sequence). The CDR3 is 13 residues long.

Sequenced material: peripheral blood. The V gene is TRBV30, the J gene TRBJ1-6, with D tentatively TRBD1 (5 bases). The TCR sequence derives from a man between 45 and 60 years old with acute or convalescent COVID-19. In DNA, the CDR3 is TGTGCCTGGAGTGTTCAGGGCCGGTCACCCCTCCACTTT. It specifies CAWSVQGRSPLHF.